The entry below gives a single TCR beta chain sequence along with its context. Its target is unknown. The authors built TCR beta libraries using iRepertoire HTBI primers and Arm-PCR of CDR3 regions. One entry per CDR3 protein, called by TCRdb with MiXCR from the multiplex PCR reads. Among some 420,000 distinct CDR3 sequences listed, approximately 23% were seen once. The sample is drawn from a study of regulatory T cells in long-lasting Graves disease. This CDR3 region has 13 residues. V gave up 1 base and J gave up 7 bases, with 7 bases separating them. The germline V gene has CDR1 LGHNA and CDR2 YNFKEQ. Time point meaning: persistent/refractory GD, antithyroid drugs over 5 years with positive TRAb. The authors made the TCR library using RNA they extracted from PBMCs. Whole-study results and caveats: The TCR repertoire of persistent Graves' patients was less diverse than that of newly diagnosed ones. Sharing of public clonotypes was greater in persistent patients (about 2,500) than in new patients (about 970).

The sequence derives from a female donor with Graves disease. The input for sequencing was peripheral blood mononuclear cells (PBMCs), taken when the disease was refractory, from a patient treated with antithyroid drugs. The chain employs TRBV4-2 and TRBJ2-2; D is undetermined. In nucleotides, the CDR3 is TGTGCCAGCAGCCAAGGGAATAACGGGGAGCTGTTTTTT. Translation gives CASSQGNNGELFF.